Shown below are 11 T cell receptor beta chains from a single sample sequenced in a study of T cell clonality in common variable immunodeficiency. Generated by immunoSEQ multiplex PCR, the TCRdb table keeps only in-frame clones and is missing some. Listed for the sample are about 33,000 clones, none seen a single time. Study findings and constraints: Common variable immunodeficiency TCR beta sequences reportedly had fewer deletions and N-nucleotide insertions.

Their target antigens are unknown. Material: peripheral blood mononuclear cells. The receptors shown here come from a human donor with common variable immunodeficiency.

This clone was observed many times. The CDR3 extends 3 residues past the end of the read, so its final part is completed from the germline J gene. The rearrangement links TRBV19 to TRBJ2-4; TRBD1 matches 8 bases. CDR1 is LNHDA, CDR2 SQIVND, per germline (reference sequence). Trimming took 2 bases from V and 2 from J; bases not matched to a gene: 8. The CDR3 extends over 17 amino acids. The CDR3 sequence is CASSIMAAGGTKNIQYF. The sequenced CDR3 bases are TGTGCCAGTAGTATAATGGCGGCAGGGGGCACCAAAAACATT.

There are a few counts of this clone. From the germline J gene comes the end of the CDR3, since the read stops 3 residues before it. The rearrangement links TRBV2 to TRBJ2-3, with 14 bases lining up with TRBD2. CDR3 size: 17 residues. V was clipped by 3 bases and J by 6 bases; unmatched bases: 8. Germline V gene sequence: CDR1 SNHLY, CDR2 FYNNEI. Incomplete CDR3 DNA: TGTGCCAGCAGTGATCCTGGACTAGCGGGGGGCTCGGATACG. Protein product: CASSDPGLAGGSDT. The complete CDR3 reads CASSDPGLAGGSDTQYF.

As for this clone: The read ends 3 residues shy of where the CDR3 ends; the end is completed using the germline J gene. The chain employs TRBV20-1 and TRBJ2-5; D call uncertain. V lost 5 bases to trimming and J lost 3 bases, with 7 bases between them. Germline V lookup: CDR1 DFQATT, CDR2 SNEGSKA (reference sequence). The CDR3 loop spans 11 amino acids. CDR3 DNA (partial): TGCAGTGCTCTAGATGAAGAGACC. Protein sequence: CSALDEET. The CDR3 reads in full as CSALDEETQYF.

This clone was seen a few times. The observed sequence ends 3 residues before the CDR3 terminus, with the missing tail filled in from the germline J gene. The rearrangement links TRBV30 to TRBJ1-2; 9 nucleotides line up with TRBD1. The CDR3 extends over 16 amino acids. With 0 bases clipped from V and 4 bases from J, the junction kept 9 bases outside the gene matches. Germline V gene data show CDR1 as GTSNPN and CDR2 as SVGIG (reference sequence). The CDR3 is CAWSVPGTGTVYGYTF. CDR3 DNA, as far as it was read: TGTGCCTGGAGTGTACCCGGGACAGGGACCGTCTATGGC.

This clone occurred many times. With the read ending 3 residues before the CDR3 end, the germline J gene is used to fill in that end. The gene calls are TRBV2 and TRBJ1-6; 7 nucleotides match TRBD1. Per the germline V gene, CDR1 is SNHLY and CDR2 is FYNNEI. After removal of 6 bases from V and 7 bases from J, the junction contained 6 bases not matched to a gene. The CDR3 totals 14 residues. The CDR3 bases that were read are TGTGCCAGCAGAACCGGGACAGCCAATTCACCC. Its translation: CASRTGTANSP. The CDR3 reads in full as CASRTGTANSPLHF.

Turning to this clone: The read falls 3 residues short of the CDR3 end, and the missing part is taken from the germline J gene. The rearrangement uses TRBV5-1 and TRBJ2-7; 10 nucleotides align to TRBD1. From germline, CDR1 is SGHRS and CDR2 YFSETQ. This CDR3 region has 15 residues. Trimming cost V 0 bases and J 3 bases; bases outside gene matches: 3. The CDR3 spells CASSLEGTGVYEQYF. The DNA read from the CDR3 is TGCGCCAGCAGCTTGGAGGGGACAGGGGTCTACGAG.

This clone is medium-sized within its sample. The read ends 3 residues shy of where the CDR3 ends; the end is completed using the germline J gene. The V gene is TRBV11-2, the J gene TRBJ2-2; 8 bases line up with TRBD1. There are 14 residues in the CDR3. Germline CDR1 SGHAT, CDR2 FQNNGV. Losses at the gene ends were 6 bases for V and 6 bases for J; bases not matched to a gene: 6. The part of the CDR3 DNA that was read is TGTGCCAGCAGTGGACAGGGCGGATCCGGGGAG. It yields the protein CASSGQGGSGE. The entire CDR3 protein is CASSGQGGSGELFF.

This clone was counted at least ten times. The DNA ends 3 residues before the CDR3 does, and the rest of the CDR3 is filled in from the germline J gene. The V gene is TRBV5-1, the J gene TRBJ2-6, with D perhaps assigned TRBD1 or TRBD2 (5 bases each). The V end was cut by 0 bases, the J end by 3 bases, with 7 bases between. CDR1 SGHRS and CDR2 YFSETQ come from the germline V gene. This CDR3 has 15 amino acids. The CDR3 protein is CASSLEGSGANVLTF. Incomplete CDR3 DNA: TGCGCCAGCAGCTTGGAGGGGAGTGGGGCCAACGTC.

Concerning this clone itself: The CDR3 end falls 3 residues outside the read, so it is completed with the germline J gene. The chain carries TRBV7-9 and TRBJ1-1; 8 bases are shared with TRBD1. V lost 5 bases to trimming and J lost 6 bases; unmatched junction nucleotides: 5. The germline CDR1 and CDR2 sequences are SEHNR and FQNEAQ (reference sequence). CDR3 size: 13 residues. The CDR3 loop reads CASSPSDRAEAFF. The CDR3 bases that were read are TGTGCCAGCAGCCCTTCGGACAGGGCTGAA. The full variable domain, its missing parts supplied by reference TRBV7-9 and TRBJ1-1, is DTGVSQNPRHKITKRGQNVTFRCDPISEHNRLYWYRQTLGQGPEFLTYFQNEAQLEKSRLLSDRFSAERPKGSFSTLEIQRTEQGDSAMYLCASSPSDRAEAFFGQGTRLTVV.

In this sample, this clone turned up a few times. The CDR3 end falls 3 residues outside the read, so it is completed with the germline J gene. This chain joins TRBV7-9 and TRBJ2-7, with D perhaps matching TRBD1 (5 bases). Germline CDR1 and CDR2: SEHNR and FQNEAQ (reference sequence). The V end was cut by 6 bases, the J end by 4 bases, with 13 bases between. This CDR3 comprises 13 residues. The CDR3 is CASSRRQSYEQYF. CDR3 DNA (partial): TGTGCCAGCAGTCGACGACAGTCTTACGAG.

This clone appeared a few times. The missing CDR3 end, 3 residues past where the read stops, is filled in from the germline J gene. The rearrangement uses TRBV20-1 and TRBJ2-5; TRBD2 matches at 10 bases. V trimming: 0 bases; J trimming: 2 bases; junction bases outside the gene matches: 6. CDR1 is DFQATT, CDR2 SNEGSKA, per germline (reference sequence). CDR3 length: 16 residues. The sequenced CDR3 bases are TGCAGTGCTAGAGATCCACTAGCGGGGAAACAAGAGACC. Translated: CSARDPLAGKQET. The whole CDR3 sequence is CSARDPLAGKQETQYF.